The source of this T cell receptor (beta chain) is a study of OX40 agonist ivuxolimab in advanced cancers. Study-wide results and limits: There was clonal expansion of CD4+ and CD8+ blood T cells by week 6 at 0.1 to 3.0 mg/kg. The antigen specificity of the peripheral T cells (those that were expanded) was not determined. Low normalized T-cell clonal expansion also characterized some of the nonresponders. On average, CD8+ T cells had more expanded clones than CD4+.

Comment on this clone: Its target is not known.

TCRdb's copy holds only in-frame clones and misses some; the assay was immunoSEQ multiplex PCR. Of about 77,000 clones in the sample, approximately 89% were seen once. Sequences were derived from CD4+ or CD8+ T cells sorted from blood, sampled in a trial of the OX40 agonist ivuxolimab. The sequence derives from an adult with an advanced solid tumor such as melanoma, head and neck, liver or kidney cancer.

CDR3 bases: TGTGCCAGCAAGGAGCTGCTGCCAGATACGCAGTATTTT. This gives the protein CASKELLPDTQYF. This chain connects TRBV6-1 to TRBJ2-3; D is ambiguous. The CDR3 loop spans 13 amino acids. Between the trimmed V and J ends, which lost 7 bases and 4 bases, there was a span of 12 bases. CDR1 MNHNS and CDR2 SASEGT come from the germline V gene.